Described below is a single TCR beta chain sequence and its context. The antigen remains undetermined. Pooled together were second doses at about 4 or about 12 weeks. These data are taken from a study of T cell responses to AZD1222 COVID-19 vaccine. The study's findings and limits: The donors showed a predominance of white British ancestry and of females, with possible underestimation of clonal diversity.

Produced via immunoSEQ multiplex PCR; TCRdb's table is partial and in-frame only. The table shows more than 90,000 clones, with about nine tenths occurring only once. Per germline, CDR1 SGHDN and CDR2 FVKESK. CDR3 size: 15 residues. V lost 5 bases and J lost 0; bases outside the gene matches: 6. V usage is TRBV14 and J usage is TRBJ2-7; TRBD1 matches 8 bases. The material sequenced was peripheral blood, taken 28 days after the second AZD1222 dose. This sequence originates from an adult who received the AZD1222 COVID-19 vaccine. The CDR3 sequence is CASSSGGLGSYEQYF. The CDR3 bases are TGTGCCAGCAGCTCAGGGGGCCTCGGCTCCTACGAGCAGTACTTC.